A selection of T cell receptor beta chains follows, all from one sample in a study of graft-versus-host responses after intestinal transplantation. TCRdb's table, derived via immunoSEQ multiplex PCR, lists solely in-frame clones and lacks some. Of about 25,000 clones in the sample, approximately 95% were seen once. The source was PBMCs, collected 18 days after transplant. The source of these receptors is a human patient who received an intestinal transplant, so some T cells may come from the graft donor. Each CDR3 is given with its conserved first and last residue. The D gene is left open where the match is weak. Only some rows state a clone size, as once, few, many or a class for expanded clones.

>TRBJ1-5|NA|NA|TRBV19
CASSIGGQPQHF
TGTGCCAGTAGTATAGGAGGTCAGCCCCAGCATTTT
>TRBJ2-1|TRBD2|NA|TRBV9
CASSSRTSGVYNEQFF
TGTGCCAGCAGCTCCCGGACTAGCGGGGTCTACAATGAGCAGTTCTTC
>TRBJ1-2|NA|NA|TRBV7-9
CASSPASAAAYGYTF
TGTGCCAGCAGCCCGGCGTCTGCGGCCGCTTATGGCTACACCTTC
>TRBJ2-7|TRBD2|NA|TRBV28
CASSRLAGSEQYF
TGTGCCAGCAGTAGGCTAGCGGGAAGCGAGCAGTACTTC
>TRBJ2-3|NA|NA|TRBV7-9
CASSLDQAPDTQYF
TGTGCCAGCAGCTTAGATCAGGCCCCAGATACGCAGTATTTT
>TRBJ1-1|NA|NA|TRBV4-1
CASSQVEYTEAFF
TGCGCCAGCAGCCAGGTGGAGTACACTGAAGCTTTCTTT
>TRBJ2-5|NA|once|TRBV9
CASSQGGRETQYF
TGTGCCAGCAGTCAGGGGGGCCGTGAGACCCAGTACTTC
>TRBJ1-5|NA|once|TRBV4-2
CASSQEGPGNSQPQHF
TGTGCCAGCAGCCAAGAGGGCCCAGGGAATAGTCAGCCCCAGCATTTT
>TRBJ1-4|NA|NA|TRBV6-5
CASTTGTGNEKLFF
TGTGCCAGTACCACCGGGACGGGGAATGAAAAACTGTTTTTT
>TRBJ2-3|TRBD1|NA|TRBV7-8
CASSRGQGHNTDTQYF
TGTGCCAGCAGCCGAGGACAGGGCCATAACACAGATACGCAGTATTTT
>TRBJ2-3|NA|NA|TRBV9
CASTPTGGTDTQYF
TGTGCCAGCACCCCCACGGGGGGCACAGATACGCAGTATTTT
>TRBJ1-2|NA|NA|TRBV9
CASSVGLNTNYGYTF
TGTGCCAGCAGCGTAGGCCTCAACACTAACTATGGCTACACCTTC
>TRBJ2-3|NA|NA|TRBV6-1
CASSDPIGRTDTQYF
TGTGCCAGCAGTGACCCTATCGGGCGCACAGATACGCAGTATTTT
>TRBJ2-7|NA|NA|TRBV16
CASSQRGGRTYEQYF
TGTGCCAGCAGCCAACGCGGGGGCCGTACCTACGAGCAGTACTTC
>TRBJ1-4|NA|NA|TRBV7-2
CASSSRVGHGEKLFF
TGTGCCAGCAGCTCTAGGGTAGGACACGGTGAAAAACTGTTTTTT
>TRBJ1-2|NA|NA|TRBV5-1
CASSYEVVDYGYTF
TGCGCCAGCAGCTACGAGGTAGTAGACTATGGCTACACCTTC
>TRBJ2-7|NA|NA|TRBV5-4
CASSQPGRGRVSGEQYF
TGTGCCAGCAGCCAACCAGGGCGCGGCAGAGTATCGGGGGAGCAGTACTTC
>TRBJ2-1|NA|once|TRBV5-1
CASAQGGPLEQFF
TGCGCCAGCGCACAAGGGGGTCCGTTGGAGCAGTTCTTC
>TRBJ2-7|TRBD2|NA|TRBV28
CASSPAGGLPYEQYF
TGTGCCAGCAGTCCCGCGGGGGGGCTTCCCTACGAGCAGTACTTC
>TRBJ2-1|NA|NA|TRBV5-1
CASSGDGNEQFF
TGCGCCAGCAGCGGGGACGGCAATGAGCAGTTCTTC
>TRBJ2-7|NA|NA|TRBV30
CAWKAGAYEQYF
TGTGCCTGGAAGGCAGGGGCCTACGAGCAGTACTTC
>TRBJ1-2|NA|medium-sized|TRBV6-1
CASSPLQGRGYTF
TGTGCCAGCAGTCCATTACAGGGCCGTGGCTACACCTTC
>TRBJ2-1|NA|NA|TRBV5-1
CASSYPRGQAIYNEQFF
TGCGCCAGCAGCTATCCTAGAGGGCAAGCAATATACAATGAGCAGTTCTTC
>TRBJ2-1|TRBD1|NA|TRBV7-9
CASSLGPGTGYNEQFF
TGTGCCAGCAGCTTAGGACCCGGGACAGGGTACAATGAGCAGTTCTTC
>TRBJ1-6|NA|NA|TRBV5-1
CASSFGSSYNSPLHF
TGCGCCAGCAGCTTCGGGAGCTCCTATAATTCACCCCTCCACTTT
>TRBJ1-4|NA|few|TRBV6-1
CASEGKPEKLFF
TGTGCCAGCGAGGGGAAGCCTGAAAAACTGTTTTTT
>TRBJ2-1|NA|NA|TRBV11-2
CASSLSRSYNEQFF
TGTGCCAGCAGCTTATCCAGGTCCTACAATGAGCAGTTCTTC
>TRBJ2-3|NA|NA|TRBV2
CASSEANGGRTGTDTQYF
TGTGCCAGCAGTGAAGCAAACGGGGGGCGCACGGGCACAGATACGCAGTATTTT
>TRBJ2-7|NA|NA|TRBV6-1
CASEKWSSYEQYF
TGTGCCAGCGAAAAGTGGAGCTCCTACGAGCAGTACTTC
>TRBJ1-1|NA|NA|TRBV7-6
CASSLGSGGDALEAFF
TGTGCCAGCAGCTTAGGGTCGGGCGGGGACGCTCTTGAAGCTTTCTTT
>TRBJ2-7|NA|NA|TRBV4-1
CASSQVIGNEQYF
TGCGCCAGCAGCCAAGTTATAGGGAACGAGCAGTACTTC
>TRBJ2-7|NA|NA|TRBV6-6
CASSSGVEQYF
TGTGCCAGCAGTTCGGGAGTCGAGCAGTACTTC
>TRBJ1-5|NA|NA|TRBV4-1
CASAKFETSGGGGQPQHF
TGCGCCAGCGCTAAGTTCGAGACATCTGGTGGGGGTGGACAGCCCCAGCATTTT
>TRBJ2-1|TRBD1|NA|TRBV6-5
CASSRQGETNEQFF
TGTGCCAGCAGTCGACAGGGGGAGACCAATGAGCAGTTCTTC
>TRBJ2-1|TRBD1|NA|TRBV4-1
CASSQDNQGANNEQFF
TGCGCCAGCAGCCAAGACAACCAGGGGGCTAACAATGAGCAGTTCTTC
>TRBJ2-7|TRBD1|once|TRBV18
CASSPGTGISYEQYF
TGTGCCAGCTCACCCGGGACAGGGATCTCCTACGAGCAGTACTTC
>TRBJ2-1|NA|NA|TRBV9
CASSVGGGNEQFF
TGTGCCAGCAGCGTAGGTGGGGGGAATGAGCAGTTCTTC
>TRBJ1-2|NA|NA|TRBV11-2
CASSLEPPWPARRINYGYTF
TGTGCCAGCAGCTTAGAGCCCCCCTGGCCGGCCCGCCGTATAAACTATGGCTACACCTTC
>TRBJ1-5|NA|NA|TRBV12-5
CASGLVLGQRNQPQHF
TGTGCTAGTGGTTTGGTACTCGGACAGCGCAATCAGCCCCAGCATTTT
>TRBJ2-1|TRBD2|NA|TRBV7-8
CASSSLAGGHSEQFF
TGTGCCAGCAGCTCACTAGCGGGGGGGCATTCCGAGCAGTTCTTC
>TRBJ2-2|NA|NA|TRBV6-6
CASSFSSTGELFF
TGTGCCAGCAGCTTTTCCTCCACCGGGGAGCTGTTTTTT
>TRBJ2-5|TRBD2|NA|TRBV30
CAWGSGGEETQYF
TGTGCCTGGGGGAGCGGGGGAGAAGAGACCCAGTACTTC
>TRBJ2-2|NA|NA|TRBV9
CASSVNTGELFF
TGTGCCAGCAGCGTAAACACCGGGGAGCTGTTTTTT
>TRBJ1-6|NA|NA|TRBV6-1
CASSEAETAYNSPLHF
TGTGCCAGCAGTGAAGCTGAGACAGCTTATAATTCACCCCTCCACTTT
>TRBJ2-2|NA|NA|TRBV7-9
CASSLGGAGELFF
TGTGCCAGCAGCTTAGGTGGGGCCGGGGAGCTGTTTTTT